This is a list of T cell receptor beta chains from one sample in a study of beta chain features in type 1 diabetes. Generated by immunoSEQ multiplex PCR, the TCRdb table keeps only in-frame clones and is missing some. The sample shows hundreds of thousands of clones, around 15% of them seen only once. The specimen was central memory CD4+ T cells from blood. Receptors were obtained from a man between 25 and 39 years old in good health. CDR3s include the opening cysteine and the closing phenylalanine or tryptophan.

CAYLTGVLFF TRBJ1-1 TRBV30
CASSSFQTGNYGYTF TRBJ1-2 TRBV7-2
CASGRDEQFF TRBJ2-1 TRBV6-6
CASSRDGKNEKLFF TRBJ1-4 TRBV5-6
CASIRQGIGELFF TRBJ2-2 TRBV7-2
CASSHRVGEQFF TRBJ2-1 TRBV11-2
CASSWQSATNEKLFF TRBJ1-4 TRBV2
CASSEWVEAFF TRBJ1-1 TRBV10-2
CASSRKLSTYEQYF TRBJ2-7 TRBV21-1
CASSDQETQHF TRBJ2-5 TRBV2